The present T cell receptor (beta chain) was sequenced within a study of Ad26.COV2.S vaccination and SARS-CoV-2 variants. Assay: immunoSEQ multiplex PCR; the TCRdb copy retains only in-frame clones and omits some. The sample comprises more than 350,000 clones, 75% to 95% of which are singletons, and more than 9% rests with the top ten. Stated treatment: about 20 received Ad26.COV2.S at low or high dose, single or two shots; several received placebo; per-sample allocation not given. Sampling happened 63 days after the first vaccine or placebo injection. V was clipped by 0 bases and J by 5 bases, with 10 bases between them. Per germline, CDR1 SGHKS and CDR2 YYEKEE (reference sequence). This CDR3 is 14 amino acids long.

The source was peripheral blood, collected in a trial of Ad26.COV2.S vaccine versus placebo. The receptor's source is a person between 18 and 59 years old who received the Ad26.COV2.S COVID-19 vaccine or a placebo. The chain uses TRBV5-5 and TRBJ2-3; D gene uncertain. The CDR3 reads CASSLGNSRDTQYF. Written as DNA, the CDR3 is TGTGCCAGCAGCTTGGGGAACAGTAGAGATACGCAGTATTTT.